One and the same sample provided the 5 T cell receptor beta chains below, sequenced in a study of cytomegalovirus exposure and HLA in healthy donors. Vbeta (60) and Jbeta (13) primers were used in the PCR. Using immunoSEQ multiplex PCR, the repertoire was profiled, and TCRdb retains in-frame clones only, with some absent. The repertoire table contains 40,000 to 60,000 clones. Sequenced sample: PBMCs. All receptors come from a female donor in good health and CMV-seronegative.

This sequence joins TRBV5-1 and TRBJ2-2, with D hard to call. Germline assignment: CDR1 SGHRS and CDR2 YFSETQ. Trimming took 1 base from V and 5 from J, leaving 12 bases between them. CDR3 length: 15 residues. The CDR3 DNA reads as TGCGCCAGCAGCTTGAACCCCCCGGGTACCGGGGAGCTGTTTTTT. This encodes CASSLNPPGTGELFF.

Of note for this clone: The germline gene is not matched at one end of the junction; a read error may be the cause. The chain is built from TRBV7-7 and TRBJ2-2; D not resolved. Germline values: CDR1 SSHAT, CDR2 FNYEAQ (reference sequence). This CDR3 spans 16 amino acids. The CDR3 nucleotides read TGTGCTAGCAGCTTAGGTCCAGGTCTTTTTACCGGGGAGCTGTTTTTT. This codes for CASSLGPGLFTGELFF.

This rearrangement joins TRBV7-6 to TRBJ1-1, with 10 bases aligning to TRBD1. V dropped 6 bases and J dropped 3; count of bases not matched to a gene: 10. Germline V gives CDR1 SGHVS, CDR2 FNYEAQ. This CDR3 contains 16 residues. The CDR3 spells CASREGTGVADTEAFF. The CDR3 bases are TGTGCCAGCAGGGAGGGGACAGGGGTAGCGGACACTGAAGCTTTCTTT. Supplemented by reference TRBV7-6 and TRBJ1-1, the full variable domain reads GAGVSQSPRYKVTKRGQDVALRCDPISGHVSLYWYRQALGQGPEFLTYFNYEAQQDKSGLPNDRFSAERPEGSISTLTIQRTEQRDSAMYRCASREGTGVADTEAFFGQGTRLTVV.

The chain employs TRBV7-2 and TRBJ2-2, with D perhaps TRBD2 (5 bases). The germline gives CDR1 SGHTA, CDR2 FQGNSA. CDR3 size: 16 residues. Deletions cut 3 bases from V and 1 base from J, with 12 bases between. As DNA, the CDR3 is TGTGCCAGCAGCTTTCGCCAGCGGTTGAACACCGGGGAGCTGTTTTTT. This encodes CASSFRQRLNTGELFF.

This chain connects TRBV5-1 to TRBJ2-7; D is perhaps TRBD2 (6 bases). The germline V and J ends were trimmed by 4 bases and 0 bases, with 14 bases remaining between them. Germline V lookup: CDR1 SGHRS, CDR2 YFSETQ. The CDR3 spans 15 residues. CDR3 amino acids: CASSQGGVTSYEQYF. CDR3 DNA: TGCGCCAGCAGCCAGGGCGGGGTTACCTCCTACGAGCAGTACTTC.